These 4 T cell receptor beta chains came from one sample sequenced in a study of blood T cell repertoires in COVID-19. Measured with immunoSEQ multiplex PCR; TCRdb has only the in-frame clones, and not every one. The sample yields about 27,000 clones, about four fifths seen once. Material: peripheral blood. The receptors shown here come from a man between 65 and 85 years old with acute or convalescent COVID-19.

This rearrangement joins TRBV30 to TRBJ1-5; D is unclear. The V and J ends lost 0 bases and 6 bases respectively, with 9 bases between them. Germline CDR1 is GTSNPN and CDR2 is SVGIG (reference sequence). This CDR3 spans 13 amino acids. This CDR3 reads CAWSVQGGQPQHF. The CDR3 DNA follows: TGTGCCTGGAGTGTTCAAGGCGGTCAGCCCCAGCATTTT.

V is TRBV28 and J is TRBJ1-4, with 10 bases aligning to TRBD1. V dropped 5 bases and J dropped 5; count of bases not matched to a gene: 2. This CDR3 contains 14 residues. Germline V gene sequence: CDR1 MDHEN, CDR2 SYDVKM. CDR3 protein: CASSGTGDNEKLFF. DNA of the CDR3: TGTGCCAGCAGTGGGACAGGGGACAATGAAAAACTGTTTTTT.

The chain links TRBV15 to TRBJ2-5; 8 nucleotides match TRBD1. V shed 6 bases and J 8 bases; nucleotides not matched to a gene: 5. The length of the CDR3 is 12 residues. Germline CDR1 reads LNHNV; CDR2 reads YYDKDF (reference sequence). This chain's CDR3 is CATRSDRGTQYF. DNA of the CDR3: TGTGCCACCAGAAGTGACAGGGGAACCCAGTACTTC.

The V gene is TRBV27, the J gene TRBJ1-3; 9 positions agree with TRBD1. The junction had 7 bases not matched to a gene; V was cut back by 5 bases and J by 2 bases. Germline V gene data show CDR1 as MNHEY and CDR2 as SMNVEV (reference sequence). The CDR3 is 16 amino acids. CDR3 protein: CASSRTRQGAGNTIYF. The CDR3 nucleotides are TGTGCCAGCAGTCGAACACGACAGGGGGCTGGAAACACCATATATTTT.